Below are 31 T cell receptor beta chains sequenced from a single sample in a study of blood T cell repertoires in COVID-19. Measured with immunoSEQ multiplex PCR; TCRdb has only the in-frame clones, and not every one. The table shows some 200,000 clones, with approximately 86% occurring only once. The specimen sequenced was PBMCs or T cells enriched from blood (not recorded which). The source of these receptors is a woman in her thirties who had recovered from COVID-19.

This chain's CDR3 is CASSQPRGEQFF. CDR3 in DNA: TGTGCCAGCAGCCAACCCAGGGGGGAGCAGTTCTTC. This chain joins TRBV4-2 and TRBJ2-1, with 7 bases aligning to TRBD1. The CDR3 loop spans 12 amino acids. V was pared by 2 bases and J by 10 bases, with 2 bases of the junction left unmatched. The germline V gene has CDR1 LGHNA and CDR2 YNFKEQ.

CDR3 region: CASSYTRNTEAFF. CDR3 DNA sequence: TGTGCCAGCAGTTACACGCGGAACACTGAAGCTTTCTTT. The rearrangement links TRBV6-5 to TRBJ1-1; D not certain. Germline V gene sequence: CDR1 MNHEY, CDR2 SVGAGI. This CDR3 is 13 amino acids long. V gave up 2 bases and J gave up 1 base, with 5 bases separating them.

This clone has just one count. V is TRBV12-3 or TRBV12-4 and J is TRBJ1-2; 9 bases match TRBD1. V lost 6 bases, J lost 8 bases, and 7 bases stayed unmatched. CDR3 length: 13 amino acids. CDR3 residues: CASSPTGGDGYTF. The CDR3 DNA sequence: TGTGCCAGCAGCCCGACAGGGGGGGACGGCTACACCTTC.

In its sample, this clone was seen once. The chain employs TRBV20-1 and TRBJ2-1; 13 bases align to TRBD2. The germline CDR1 and CDR2 sequences are DFQATT and SNEGSKA (reference sequence). V was pared by 3 bases and J by 8 bases, with 10 bases of the junction left unmatched. CDR3 length equals 16 residues. In nucleotides, the CDR3 is TGCAGTGCTAGTCCGGCACTAGCGGGAGGGTATGATGAGCAGTTCTTC. Amino acid sequence: CSASPALAGGYDEQFF.

The V gene is TRBV19, the J gene TRBJ2-3, with 8 nucleotides matching TRBD2. V shed 5 bases and J 2 bases; nucleotides not matched to a gene: 6. The V gene's germline CDR1 is LNHDA and CDR2 SQIVND (reference sequence). The CDR3 is 15 amino acids. The DNA for the CDR3 is TGTGCCAGTAGTCCCGGACTAGCCAACACAGATACGCAGTATTTT. Protein sequence: CASSPGLANTDTQYF.

This sequence joins TRBV6-5 and TRBJ1-2; maybe TRBD1 (5 bases). Germline loops: CDR1 MNHEY, CDR2 SVGAGI. The CDR3 extends over 12 amino acids. The V end lost 3 bases, the J end lost 5 bases, and 7 bases lay between the germline ends. The CDR3 nucleotides read TGTGCCAGCAGTTATAGGGGATATGGCTACACCTTC. Translation: CASSYRGYGYTF.

The chain links TRBV5-5 to TRBJ1-2, with 7 bases fitting TRBD1. The CDR3 has 15 residues. Germline CDR1 SGHKS, CDR2 YYEKEE (reference sequence). The trim removed 2 bases at V and 3 bases at J, leaving 7 bases unmatched. The CDR3 bases are TGTGCCAGCAGCTTCTCCGGACAGGCAGACTATGGCTACACCTTC. Its protein product is CASSFSGQADYGYTF.

The chain combines TRBV6-5 with TRBJ1-1; D not certain. The germline V and J ends were trimmed by 6 bases and 2 bases, with 13 bases remaining between them. Per germline, CDR1 MNHEY and CDR2 SVGAGI. This CDR3 has 14 amino acids. The CDR3 DNA is TGTGCCAGCAGCGGTTTCACAGTTAACACTGAAGCTTTCTTT. Encoded protein: CASSGFTVNTEAFF.

V and J are TRBV5-6 and TRBJ2-5; D might be TRBD2 (6 bases). Germline-derived CDR1 and CDR2 are SGHDT and YYEEEE. The CDR3 spans 15 residues. The V end lost 4 bases, the J end lost 5 bases, and 18 bases lay between the germline ends. CDR3 protein: CASSPDYARRETQYF. The CDR3 coding sequence is TGTGCCAGCAGCCCGGACTATGCCAGGAGGGAGACCCAGTACTTC.

The rearrangement links TRBV11-2 to TRBJ2-3, with 7 bases that match TRBD2. The CDR3 has 16 amino acids. V lost 1 base, J lost 4 bases, and 8 bases stayed unmatched. CDR1 is SGHAT, CDR2 FQNNGV, per germline. In DNA, the CDR3 is TGTGCCAGCAGCTTAGGAGGGAGGGCCGAAGCAGATACGCAGTATTTT. Amino acid sequence: CASSLGGRAEADTQYF.

This chain's CDR3 is CASSLDRVVAEAFF. The CDR3 DNA sequence: TGTGCCAGCAGCTTGGACAGGGTGGTCGCTGAAGCTTTCTTT. The gene calls are TRBV5-8 and TRBJ1-1; TRBD1 is a possible D gene (6 bases). The germline gives CDR1 SGHTS, CDR2 YDEGEE. The CDR3 loop spans 14 amino acids. V lost 0 bases and J lost 6, with 12 bases in between.

This clone was found a few times. The chain links TRBV5-8 to TRBJ2-7; unclear D gene. The CDR3 totals 13 residues. CDR1 is SGHTS, CDR2 YDEGEE, per germline. V was pared by 2 bases and J by 1 base, with 7 bases between. The DNA of the CDR3 is TGTGCCAGCAGCTTTGTCAATTCCTACGAGCAGTACTTC. As protein: CASSFVNSYEQYF.

V and J are TRBV14 and TRBJ1-2, with a tentative D call TRBD1 (5 bases). The CDR3 contains 16 residues. Per germline, CDR1 SGHDN and CDR2 FVKESK. V was cut by 1 base and J by 4 bases, with 16 bases left in between. CDR3 coding DNA: TGTGCCAGCAGCCAAGGACCCGACGGGGGGAGCTATGGCTACACCTTC. Protein: CASSQGPDGGSYGYTF.

The chain employs TRBV18 and TRBJ2-5; 8 bases match TRBD2. The CDR3 runs to 16 residues. Germline lookup yields CDR1 KGHSH and CDR2 LQKENI. V was clipped by 2 bases and J by 5 bases; unmatched bases: 10. The CDR3 nucleotides are TGTGCCAGCTCACCAGGAGCGGGAGTCCCTGAGGAGACCCAGTACTTC. Protein sequence: CASSPGAGVPEETQYF.

This clone was counted a single time. The genes are TRBV29-1 and TRBJ1-2; D might be TRBD1 (5 bases). Deletions cut 1 base from V and 4 bases from J, with 7 bases between. The germline V gene has CDR1 SQVTM and CDR2 ANQGSEA. The CDR3 sequence is 12 residues long. The CDR3: CSVEVTVYGYTF. CDR3 nucleotides: TGCAGCGTTGAAGTGACAGTCTATGGCTACACCTTC. Full variable domain (remainder filled in from reference TRBV29-1 and TRBJ1-2): SAVISQKPSRDICQRGTSLTIQCQVDSQVTMMFWYRQQPGQSLTLIATANQGSEATYESGFVIDKFPISRPNLTFSTLTVSNMSPEDSSIYLCSVEVTVYGYTFGSGTRLTVV.

The V and J genes are TRBV10-3 and TRBJ2-2, with 12 bases identical to TRBD1. Trimming took 4 bases from V and 4 from J; bases not matched to a gene: 4. The germline V gene has CDR1 ENHRY and CDR2 SYGVKD. The CDR3 runs 16 residues. CDR3 sequence reads: CAISVGTGGFTGELFF. The CDR3 nucleotides read TGTGCCATCAGTGTTGGGACAGGGGGCTTCACCGGGGAGCTGTTTTTT.

This clone has more than one count but fewer than ten. V usage is TRBV5-6 and J usage is TRBJ1-4, with D hard to call. Germline CDR1 and CDR2: SGHDT and YYEEEE. CDR3 length: 15 amino acids. Trimming took off 4 bases at V and 2 bases at J, with 12 bases between the two ends. CDR3 DNA: TGTGCCAGCAGCCCCCGGGAAGCTACTAATGAAAAACTGTTTTTT. It translates to CASSPREATNEKLFF.

The chain is built from TRBV6-5 and TRBJ1-2; D possibly corresponds to TRBD1 (5 bases). This CDR3 is built from 13 residues. Trimming took off 2 bases at V and 4 bases at J, with 8 bases between the two ends. Germline-derived CDR1 and CDR2 are MNHEY and SVGAGI. The CDR3 region has the DNA TGTGCCAGCAGTTACGACAGAAGCTATGGCTACACCTTC. It yields the protein CASSYDRSYGYTF.

V and J are TRBV5-1 and TRBJ1-3; 10 bases are shared with TRBD1. The CDR3 is made up of 14 amino acids. V shed 3 bases and J 4 bases; nucleotides not matched to a gene: 1. The germline V gene encodes CDR1 SGHRS and CDR2 YFSETQ. In nucleotides, the CDR3 is TGCGCCAGCAGCTGGACAGGGGGAGGAAACACCATATATTTT. This encodes CASSWTGGGNTIYF.

The V gene is TRBV18, the J gene TRBJ2-7; D is perhaps TRBD1 (5 bases). Germline V CDR1 and CDR2: KGHSH, LQKENI. V was cut by 0 bases and J by 4 bases, with 10 bases left in between. CDR3 length: 14 residues. CDR3 bases: TGTGCCAGCTCACCACCGGCCCAGGGTTACGAGCAGTACTTC. Amino acids: CASSPPAQGYEQYF.

This clone was counted once. This chain uses TRBV4-2 with TRBJ2-7; TRBD2 agrees at 9 bases. The CDR3 is 16 residues long. The germline gives CDR1 LGHNA, CDR2 YNFKEQ. J lost 2 bases, V lost 0 bases, and 5 bases had no gene match. In DNA, the CDR3 is TGTGCCAGCAGCCAAGAACTGCGGGAGGGACCCTACGAGCAGTACTTC. This translates into CASSQELREGPYEQYF.

The chain recombines TRBV7-9 with TRBJ2-7, with a possible D match to TRBD1 (6 bases). V gave up 5 bases and J gave up 0 bases, with 14 bases separating them. The CDR3 spans 15 residues. From germline, CDR1 is SEHNR and CDR2 FQNEAQ (reference sequence). The CDR3 region has the DNA TGTGCCAGCAGCCTGGACAGCTACAACTCCTACGAGCAGTACTTC. Translating it yields CASSLDSYNSYEQYF.

The chain's CDR3 is CATSDSLGSSGRAKVDTQYF. The CDR3 region has the DNA TGTGCCACCAGTGATTCCCTTGGGAGTAGCGGGAGAGCCAAGGTTGATACGCAGTATTTT. J is TRBJ2-3 and V is TRBV24-1; 9 nucleotides agree with TRBD2. Germline CDR1 reads KGHDR; CDR2 reads SFDVKD. There are 20 residues in the CDR3. The V segment lost 2 bases and the J segment 6 bases; nucleotides outside the gene matches: 20.

The chain has TRBV10-3 and TRBJ2-1, with 11 bases lining up with TRBD2. With V trimmed by 4 bases and J by 9 bases, 11 bases remained unmatched. Per the germline V gene, CDR1 is ENHRY and CDR2 is SYGVKD. This CDR3 contains 16 residues. CDR3: CAISGLATSGMGEQFF. CDR3 coding DNA: TGTGCCATCAGTGGTTTGGCGACTAGCGGGATGGGTGAGCAGTTCTTC.

The rearrangement uses TRBV7-6 and TRBJ1-6; 10 bases map to TRBD1. The CDR3 sequence is 15 residues long. J was trimmed by 10 bases and V by 5 bases; bases with no gene match: 8. The germline V gene encodes CDR1 SGHVS and CDR2 FNYEAQ. CDR3 in amino acids: CASSLQDRGESPLHF. CDR3 in DNA: TGTGCCAGCAGCCTACAGGACAGGGGGGAATCACCCCTCCACTTT.

This chain uses TRBV18 with TRBJ1-2; D is uncertain. CDR1 and CDR2 (germline): KGHSH, LQKENI. V was clipped by 5 bases and J by 4 bases, with 14 bases between them. CDR3 length equals 14 residues. The CDR3, as DNA: TGTGCCAGCTCAACGGGCCCAGGACTCTATGGCTACACCTTC. This codes for CASSTGPGLYGYTF.

The DNA for the CDR3 is TGTGCCAGTAGTATGGCCCGGGGAACGACCTACGAGCAGTACTTC. Its translation: CASSMARGTTYEQYF. The chain joins TRBV19 to TRBJ2-7; TRBD2 might be the D (5 bases). V was cut by 3 bases and J by 2 bases, with 14 bases left in between. The CDR3 is 15 amino acids. CDR1 LNHDA and CDR2 SQIVND come from the germline V gene (reference sequence).

J is TRBJ2-7 and V is TRBV24-1; the D gene is possibly TRBD1 (5 bases). The length of the CDR3 is 15 residues. Germline lookup yields CDR1 KGHDR and CDR2 SFDVKD. Trimming took off 1 base at V and 5 bases at J, with 14 bases between the two ends. The DNA of the CDR3 is TGTGCCACCAGTGATTTAATCCCCAGGGTCGACGAGCAGTACTTC. Protein product: CATSDLIPRVDEQYF.

This clone was counted once. The chain joins TRBV7-9 to TRBJ2-3; D is perhaps TRBD2 (5 bases). The V gene lost 10 bases and the J gene lost 0 bases, with 14 bases spanning the gap. Germline V gene sequence: CDR1 SEHNR, CDR2 FQNEAQ (reference sequence). The CDR3 is 14 residues long. The CDR3 sequence: CATSTGISTDTQYF. The CDR3 DNA is TGTGCCACCTCTACGGGGATTAGCACAGATACGCAGTATTTT.

The chain has TRBV5-5 and TRBJ2-3, with a weak D call TRBD1 (5 bases). The germline V gene has CDR1 SGHKS and CDR2 YYEKEE (reference sequence). Trimming took 0 bases from V and 2 from J, leaving 7 bases between them. This CDR3 region has 14 residues. This CDR3 reads CASSLGGFTDTQYF. CDR3 nucleotides: TGTGCCAGCAGCTTGGGGGGCTTCACAGATACGCAGTATTTT.

The rearrangement links TRBV6-2 or TRBV6-3 to TRBJ2-1; possibly TRBD2 for D (6 bases). The V gene lost 5 bases and the J gene lost 4 bases, with 12 bases spanning the gap. The CDR3 runs to 14 residues. CDR1 is MNHEY, CDR2 SVGEGT, per germline. CDR3 bases: TGTGCCAGCAGTCGGGGGAGGACGTACAATGAGCAGTTCTTC. Translation: CASSRGRTYNEQFF.